This T cell receptor (beta chain) was recovered during a study of T-cell memory formation after mild COVID-19. The overall study: TCR clusters were mostly donor specific. Points from the study as a whole: Contracting CD4+ clones were located mainly in CM and EM, and CD8+ clones in EMRA. Clones shrinking from day 15 to 85 showed even CD4/CD8 mixes; later expanders tilted CD4+.

This clonotype was recorded a few times. Its antigen is unidentified. From the 5' RACE reads, TCRdb called clonotypes with MiXCR, one entry per CDR3 protein. The sample consists of about 340,000 distinct CDR3 sequences, 20% of them appearing once. This CDR3 is built from 16 residues. Per the germline V gene, CDR1 is SGHTA and CDR2 is FQGTGA. V was clipped by 1 base and J by 0 bases, with 10 bases between them. The receptor was isolated from a man aged 18 to 30 who had mild COVID-19 (a few samples of this study predate the infection). Cell type and time point are not known. The V call is TRBV7-3, the J call TRBJ2-1; the D gene is possibly TRBD1 (5 bases). The sequencing input was PBMCs or a T cell subset sorted from them (not recorded which). The CDR3: CASSLNQGISYNEQFF. The CDR3 region has the DNA TGTGCCAGCAGCTTAAATCAGGGCATCTCCTACAATGAGCAGTTCTTC.